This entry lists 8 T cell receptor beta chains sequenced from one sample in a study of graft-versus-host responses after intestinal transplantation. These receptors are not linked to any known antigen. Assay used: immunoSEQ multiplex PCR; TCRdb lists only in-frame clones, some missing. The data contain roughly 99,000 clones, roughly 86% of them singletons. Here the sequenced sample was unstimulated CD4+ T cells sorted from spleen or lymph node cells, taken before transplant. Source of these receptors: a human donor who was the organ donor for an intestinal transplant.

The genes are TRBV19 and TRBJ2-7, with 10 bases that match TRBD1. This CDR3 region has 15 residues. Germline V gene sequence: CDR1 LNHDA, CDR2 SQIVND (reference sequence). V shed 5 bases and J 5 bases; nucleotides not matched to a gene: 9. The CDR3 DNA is TGTGCCAGTAGTGCTCTGACAGGGGGCAGCGACGAGCAGTACTTC. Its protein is CASSALTGGSDEQYF.

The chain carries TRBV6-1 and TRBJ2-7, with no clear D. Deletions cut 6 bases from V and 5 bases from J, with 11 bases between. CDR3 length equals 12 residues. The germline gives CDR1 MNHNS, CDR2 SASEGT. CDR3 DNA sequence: TGTGCCAGCAGGACGACGCGTAACGAGCAGTACTTC. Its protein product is CASRTTRNEQYF.

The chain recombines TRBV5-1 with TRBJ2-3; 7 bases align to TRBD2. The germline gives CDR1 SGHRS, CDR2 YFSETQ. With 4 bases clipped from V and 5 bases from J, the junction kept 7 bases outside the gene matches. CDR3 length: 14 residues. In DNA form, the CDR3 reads TGCGCCAGCAGCGGCCGGGAGGAAGGAGATACGCAGTATTTT. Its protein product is CASSGREEGDTQYF.

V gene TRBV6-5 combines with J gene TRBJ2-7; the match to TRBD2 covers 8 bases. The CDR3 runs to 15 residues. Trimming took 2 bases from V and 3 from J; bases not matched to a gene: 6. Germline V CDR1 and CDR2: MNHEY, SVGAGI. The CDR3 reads CASSYATSAYYEQYF. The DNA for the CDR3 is TGTGCCAGCAGTTACGCGACTAGCGCCTACTACGAGCAGTACTTC.

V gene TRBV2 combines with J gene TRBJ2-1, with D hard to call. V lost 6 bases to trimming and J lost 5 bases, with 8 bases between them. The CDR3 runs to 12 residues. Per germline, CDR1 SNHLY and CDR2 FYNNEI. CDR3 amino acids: CASRVENNEQFF. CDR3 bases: TGTGCCAGCAGGGTGGAGAACAATGAGCAGTTCTTC.

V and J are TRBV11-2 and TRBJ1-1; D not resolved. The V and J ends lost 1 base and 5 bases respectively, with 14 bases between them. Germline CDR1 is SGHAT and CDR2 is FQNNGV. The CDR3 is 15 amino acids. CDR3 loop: CASSLAGLGETEAFF. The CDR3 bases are TGTGCCAGCAGCTTAGCCGGGCTCGGGGAAACTGAAGCTTTCTTT.

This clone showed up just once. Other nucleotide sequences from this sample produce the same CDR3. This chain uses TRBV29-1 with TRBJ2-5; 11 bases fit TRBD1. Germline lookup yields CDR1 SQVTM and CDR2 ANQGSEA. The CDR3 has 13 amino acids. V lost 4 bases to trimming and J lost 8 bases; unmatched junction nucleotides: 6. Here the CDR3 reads CSVGRGQGETQYF. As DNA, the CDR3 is TGCAGCGTTGGGCGGGGACAGGGGGAAACCCAGTACTTC.

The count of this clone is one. CDR3 sequence (DNA): TGTGCCAGCAGTTTTTCAGGGTCTGGAAACACCATATATTTT. As protein: CASSFSGSGNTIYF. The chain is built from TRBV6-5 and TRBJ1-3; tentatively, D is TRBD1 (5 bases). Per the germline V gene, CDR1 is MNHEY and CDR2 is SVGAGI. CDR3 length equals 14 residues. The V gene lost 4 bases and the J gene lost 1 base, with 8 bases spanning the gap.